The text below deals with one T cell receptor (beta chain). Using immunoSEQ multiplex PCR, the repertoire was profiled, and TCRdb retains in-frame clones only, with some absent. The sample lists under 35,000 clones, about 87% occurring once. CDR3 length: 18 amino acids. V was clipped by 3 bases and J by 2 bases; unmatched bases: 7. Germline loops: CDR1 LNHDA, CDR2 SQIVND (reference sequence). This entry is derived from a study of PD-L1 blockade in urothelial cancer. The wider study: Study patients had been treated with 0 to 3 previous chemotherapy regimens.

The V gene is TRBV19, the J gene TRBJ2-5, with 15 bases fitting TRBD2. This clonotype was sampled from a man aged 50 or older with urothelial cancer. The sample in question was PBMCs, obtained around atezolizumab (anti-PD-L1) treatment. CDR3 in DNA: TGTGCCAGTAGTATTAAAGGACTAGCGGGAGGGACTCAAGAGACCCAGTACTTC. It specifies CASSIKGLAGGTQETQYF.